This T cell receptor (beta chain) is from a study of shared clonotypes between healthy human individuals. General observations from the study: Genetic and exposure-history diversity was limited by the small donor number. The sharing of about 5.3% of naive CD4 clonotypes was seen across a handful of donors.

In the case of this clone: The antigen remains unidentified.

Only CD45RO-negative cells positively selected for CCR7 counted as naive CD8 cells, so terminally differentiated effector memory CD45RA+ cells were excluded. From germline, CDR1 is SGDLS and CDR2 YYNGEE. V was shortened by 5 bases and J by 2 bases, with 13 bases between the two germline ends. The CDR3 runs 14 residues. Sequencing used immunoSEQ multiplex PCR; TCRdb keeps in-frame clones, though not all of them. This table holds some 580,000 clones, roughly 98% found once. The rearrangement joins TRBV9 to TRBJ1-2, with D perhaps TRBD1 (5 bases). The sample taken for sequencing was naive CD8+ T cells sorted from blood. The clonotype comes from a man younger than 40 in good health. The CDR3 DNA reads TGTGCCAGCAGGGGGGAAGGAGGAAACTATGGCTACACCTTC. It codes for CASRGEGGNYGYTF.